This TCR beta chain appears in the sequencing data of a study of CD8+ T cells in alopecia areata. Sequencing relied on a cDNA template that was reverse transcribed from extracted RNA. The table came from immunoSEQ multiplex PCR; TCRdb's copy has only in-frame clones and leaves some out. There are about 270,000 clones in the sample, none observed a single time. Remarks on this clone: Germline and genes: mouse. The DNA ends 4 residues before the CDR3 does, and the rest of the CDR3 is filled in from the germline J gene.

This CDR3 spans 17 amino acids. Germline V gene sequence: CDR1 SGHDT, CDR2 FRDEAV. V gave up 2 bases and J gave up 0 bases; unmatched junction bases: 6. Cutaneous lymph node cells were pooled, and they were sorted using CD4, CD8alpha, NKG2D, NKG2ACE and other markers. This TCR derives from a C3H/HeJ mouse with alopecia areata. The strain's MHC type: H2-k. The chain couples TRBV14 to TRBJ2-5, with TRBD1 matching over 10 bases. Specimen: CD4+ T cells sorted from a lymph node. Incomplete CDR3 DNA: TGTGCCAGCAGTTTGGGGGACAGGGGCCCTAACCAAGAC. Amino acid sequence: CASSLGDRGPNQD. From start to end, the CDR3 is CASSLGDRGPNQDTQYF. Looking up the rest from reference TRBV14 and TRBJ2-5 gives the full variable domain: EAGVTQSPRYAVLQEGQAVSFWCDPISGHDTLYWYQQPRDQGPQLLVYFRDEAVIDNSQLPSDRFSAVRPKGTNSTLKIQSAKQGDTATYLCASSLGDRGPNQDTQYFGPGTRLLVL.